The 25 T cell receptor beta chains below were found in one sample sequenced in a study of early T cells in non-severe SARS-CoV-2 infection. MiXCR, applied by TCRdb to the 5' RACE reads, yields one record per CDR3 protein. Of about 47,000 distinct CDR3 sequences detected, approximately 9.9% appear once; the ten largest clones hold less than 15%. Material for sequencing was whole blood. The source is an adult who was a healthcare worker with PCR-confirmed SARS-CoV-2 infection or an uninfected control (not recorded which).

This clonotype was picked up many times. The rearrangement uses TRBV2 and TRBJ1-1; unclear D gene. Trimming left V 1 base short and J 8 bases short, with 11 bases between. The germline CDR1 and CDR2 sequences are SNHLY and FYNNEI. The CDR3 has 13 residues. The CDR3 loop reads CASSEGRIIEAFF. DNA of the CDR3: TGTGCCAGCAGTGAAGGACGTATCATAGAAGCTTTCTTT.

This sequence joins TRBV7-9 and TRBJ2-7; TRBD2 is a possible D gene (6 bases). V lost 5 bases and J 0 bases, leaving 20 bases between the germline ends. CDR3 length: 17 residues. Germline CDR1 reads SEHNR; CDR2 reads FQNEAQ (reference sequence). CDR3 sequence: CASSRIAVAPSSYEQYF. The DNA for the CDR3 is TGTGCCAGCAGCCGAATAGCGGTAGCGCCGAGCTCCTACGAGCAGTACTTC.

The chain is built from TRBV20-1 and TRBJ1-6, with 9 positions matching TRBD1. V was pared by 5 bases and J by 4 bases, with 6 bases of the junction left unmatched. Looked up from germline, CDR1 is DFQATT and CDR2 is SNEGSKA (reference sequence). This CDR3 has 15 amino acids. As DNA, the CDR3 is TGCAGTGCTCCGACAGGGGGTTTTTATAATTCACCCCTCCACTTT. Translation: CSAPTGGFYNSPLHF.

This clonotype was counted at least ten times. The chain is built from TRBV2 and TRBJ2-5, with no clear D. Germline CDR1 SNHLY, CDR2 FYNNEI. The CDR3 contains 14 residues. The ends were cut back, 10 bases at V and 4 bases at J, with 19 bases in the middle. The CDR3 is CATNSRGMGETQYF. In DNA, the CDR3 is TGTGCCACTAATTCAAGAGGAATGGGAGAGACCCAGTACTTC.

The chain employs TRBV14 and TRBJ2-7; 8 bases agree with TRBD2. Germline loops: CDR1 SGHDN, CDR2 FVKESK. V lost 1 base, J lost 4 bases, and 6 bases stayed unmatched. This CDR3 spans 15 amino acids. For the CDR3, the DNA is TGTGCCAGCAGCCAAGGAGGACTAGCAGTATACGAGCAGTACTTC. This sequence encodes CASSQGGLAVYEQYF.

This clonotype appeared many times. The chain carries TRBV20-1 and TRBJ1-5; D perhaps matches TRBD1 (6 bases). The germline V and J ends were trimmed by 5 bases and 5 bases, with 19 bases remaining between them. The CDR3 sequence is 15 residues long. Germline CDR1 is DFQATT and CDR2 is SNEGSKA (reference sequence). Here the CDR3 reads CSASLGHEGDQPQHF. DNA for the CDR3: TGCAGTGCTTCGTTGGGACACGAGGGGGATCAGCCCCAGCATTTT.

This clonotype has only a few counts. This chain joins TRBV20-1 and TRBJ2-5, with D perhaps TRBD2 (6 bases). From germline, CDR1 is DFQATT and CDR2 SNEGSKA (reference sequence). The CDR3 totals 13 residues. V shed 6 bases and J shed 5 bases, with 16 bases lying between them. CDR3 in DNA: TGCAGTGCGGTAACTTCGGCGGGGGAGACCCAGTACTTC. Encoded protein: CSAVTSAGETQYF.

This clonotype has just a few counts. This CDR3 is CASSKGTDPNQPQHF. CDR3 bases: TGTGCCAGCTCCAAGGGCACGGACCCCAATCAGCCCCAGCATTTT. This chain uses TRBV7-8 with TRBJ1-5; D unclear. Germline V CDR1 and CDR2: SGHVS, FQNEAQ. The CDR3 spans 15 residues. V was cut by 8 bases and J by 3 bases, with 17 bases left in between. Variable domain in full (rest from reference TRBV7-8 and TRBJ1-5): GAGVSQSPRYKVAKRGQDVALRCDPISGHVSLFWYQQALGQGPEFLTYFQNEAQLDKSGLPSDRFFAERPEGSVSTLKIQRTQQEDSAVYLCASSKGTDPNQPQHFGDGTRLSIL.

This clonotype came up many times. As DNA, the CDR3 is TGTGCCAGCAGCCGGCGCGCGACAGGTTCTTATGGCTACACCTTC. Translation: CASSRRATGSYGYTF. The chain has TRBV14 and TRBJ1-2, with D tentatively TRBD1 (6 bases). The CDR3 is 15 residues long. Trimming removed 4 bases from V and 5 bases from J, with 17 bases in between. CDR1 and CDR2 (germline): SGHDN, FVKESK.

This clonotype came up a few times. V usage is TRBV29-1 and J usage is TRBJ1-2; D remains ambiguous. This CDR3 region has 14 residues. Germline V lookup: CDR1 SQVTM, CDR2 ANQGSEA. V lost 1 base to trimming and J lost 5 bases, with 14 bases between them. The DNA of the CDR3 is TGCAGCGTTGAAGTCCGACCAGGCCCTTATGGCTACACCTTC. Amino acids: CSVEVRPGPYGYTF.

The chain joins TRBV27 to TRBJ2-7, with 7 positions matching TRBD1. The CDR3 runs to 15 residues. V trimming: 4 bases; J trimming: 0 bases; junction bases outside the gene matches: 6. The V gene's germline CDR1 is MNHEY and CDR2 SMNVEV (reference sequence). DNA for the CDR3: TGTGCCAGCAGTTCGAGAGGGGGCGACTCCTACGAGCAGTACTTC. Translating gives CASSSRGGDSYEQYF.

The chain is built from TRBV6-4 and TRBJ2-3; no clear D. V lost 2 bases to trimming and J lost 0 bases, with 6 bases between them. The length of the CDR3 is 14 residues. CDR1 MRHNA and CDR2 SNTAGT come from the germline V gene. CDR3 in DNA: TGTGCCAGCAGTGACACCCAAAGCACAGATACGCAGTATTTT. Protein product: CASSDTQSTDTQYF.

There are a few counts of this clonotype. The chain is built from TRBV10-3 and TRBJ1-5; D remains unclear. Germline CDR1 is ENHRY and CDR2 is SYGVKD. Trimming cost V 10 bases and J 5 bases, with 15 bases left between them. The CDR3 spans 13 residues. CDR3 coding DNA: TGTGCCACCCTAGCGGGTATGGATCAGCCCCAGCATTTT. Its translation is CATLAGMDQPQHF.

Notes on this clonotype: Just one base apart from a much larger clone, this may be a read error. The chain combines TRBV25-1 with TRBJ2-7, with 9 nucleotides matching TRBD1. Looked up from germline, CDR1 is MGHDK and CDR2 is SYGVNS. The CDR3 contains 14 residues. The CDR3, as DNA: TGTACCAGCAGTAGATCCGGGACAGGGTACGAGCAGTACTTC. As protein: CTSSRSGTGYEQYF.

The chain joins TRBV5-1 to TRBJ2-1; no reliable D call. The CDR3 totals 12 residues. The V gene lost 4 bases and the J gene lost 8 bases, with 10 bases spanning the gap. In germline, CDR1 is SGHRS, CDR2 YFSETQ. The DNA for the CDR3 is TGCGCCAGCAGCGGGCACAGCTATGAGCAGTTCTTC. It yields the protein CASSGHSYEQFF.

This clonotype was recorded at least ten times. V is TRBV30 and J is TRBJ1-6; D uncertain. Germline V gene sequence: CDR1 GTSNPN, CDR2 SVGIG (reference sequence). The germline V and J ends were trimmed by 0 bases and 6 bases, with 9 bases remaining between them. This CDR3 has 14 amino acids. CDR3 bases: TGTGCCTGGAGTGTATTGCCGCTTAATTCACCCCTCCACTTT. Translation gives CAWSVLPLNSPLHF. Combining the CDR3 with reference TRBV30 and TRBJ1-6 gives the whole variable domain SQTIHQWPATLVQPVGSPLSLECTVEGTSNPNLYWYRQAAGRGLQLLFYSVGIGQISSEVPQNLSASRPQDRQFILSSKKLLLSDSGFYLCAWSVLPLNSPLHFGNGTRLTVT.

This clonotype was counted ten times or more. Written as DNA, the CDR3 is TGTGCCAGCAGTGAAACTAGGATGGAGGAGACCCAGTACTTC. Protein product: CASSETRMEETQYF. The V and J genes are TRBV2 and TRBJ2-5; a weak D match, TRBD2 (5 bases). With 2 bases removed from V and 5 bases from J, the gap between germline ends came to 12 bases. Germline V CDR1 and CDR2: SNHLY, FYNNEI. The CDR3 contains 14 residues.

About this clonotype: A much larger clonotype is one base distant, so this may be a read error. The V call is TRBV6-1, the J call TRBJ1-1, with a weak D call TRBD1 (5 bases). Germline V gene data show CDR1 as MNHNS and CDR2 as SASEGT. CDR3 length equals 18 residues. Trimming stripped 5 bases from V and 1 base from J, with 23 bases between. DNA for the CDR3: TGTGCCAGCAGTCCCAACGTGGGTGGAGGGGTCGCGAACACTGAAGCTTTCTTT. Translated, it gives CASSPNVGGGVANTEAFF.

This clonotype was counted only a few times. The rearrangement joins TRBV29-1 to TRBJ1-4; the D gene is possibly TRBD1 (6 bases). The germline V gene encodes CDR1 SQVTM and CDR2 ANQGSEA. The CDR3 totals 11 residues. Trimming left V 4 bases short and J 8 bases short, with 8 bases between. This CDR3 reads CSVGTVEKLFF. Here the CDR3 DNA reads TGCAGCGTTGGGACAGTAGAAAAACTGTTTTTT.

The sample holds a few counts of this clonotype. The chain recombines TRBV29-1 with TRBJ2-1; D call uncertain. This CDR3 is 11 amino acids long. The germline CDR1 and CDR2 sequences are SQVTM and ANQGSEA. In nucleotides, the CDR3 is TGCACCCTGGGCGAAGGGCATGAGCAGTTCTTC. Its translation: CTLGEGHEQFF.

There are a few counts of this clonotype. V gene TRBV7-9 combines with J gene TRBJ2-1; 11 bases are a match to TRBD2. This CDR3 spans 14 amino acids. V shed 3 bases, J shed 9 bases, and the junction held 4 bases outside the gene matches. Germline V gives CDR1 SEHNR, CDR2 FQNEAQ (reference sequence). CDR3 protein: CASSFAGTSGEQFF. CDR3 in DNA: TGTGCCAGCAGCTTTGCCGGGACTAGCGGTGAGCAGTTCTTC.

In this sample, this clonotype turned up a few times. For the CDR3, the DNA is TGTGCCAGCAGCCAGGGGAGTAGGGCCACTGGAAACACCATATATTTT. It codes for CASSQGSRATGNTIYF. The chain combines TRBV4-2 with TRBJ1-3; D remains ambiguous. V was trimmed by 3 bases and J by 2 bases, leaving 14 bases between them. The CDR3 is 16 amino acids. The germline V gene encodes CDR1 LGHNA and CDR2 YNFKEQ.

In the case of this clonotype: A much larger clone lies a single base off, so this may be a read error. The genes are TRBV7-2 and TRBJ2-5; 13 nucleotides line up with TRBD2. CDR1 is SGHTA, CDR2 FQGNSA, per germline. This CDR3 region has 17 residues. V was pared by 10 bases and J by 0 bases, with 11 bases of the junction left unmatched. CDR3 protein: CANSQGLAGVYQETQYF. In nucleotides, the CDR3 is TGTGCCAACAGTCAAGGACTAGCGGGAGTATACCAAGAGACCCAGTACTTC.

This clonotype turned up a few times. This chain links TRBV9 with TRBJ2-7; 12 bases map to TRBD2. Germline lookup yields CDR1 SGDLS and CDR2 YYNGEE. CDR3 length equals 15 residues. V was pared by 3 bases and J by 0 bases, with 1 base of the junction left unmatched. The CDR3: CASSEGLAGSYEQYF. The CDR3 DNA sequence: TGTGCCAGCAGCGAGGGACTAGCGGGCTCCTACGAGCAGTACTTC.

This clonotype has only a few counts. This rearrangement joins TRBV4-3 to TRBJ2-7; 8 bases are a match to TRBD1. The germline V gene has CDR1 LGHNA and CDR2 YSLEER. V trimming: 4 bases; J trimming: 5 bases; junction bases outside the gene matches: 7. This CDR3 is 14 amino acids long. Written as DNA, the CDR3 is TGCGCCAGCAGCCTCGGACAGGGTATCAACGAGCAGTACTTC. It codes for CASSLGQGINEQYF.